This T cell receptor beta chain stems from a study of identical twins (dated by TCRdb to 2016 to 2017). Regarding the research as a whole: TCR alpha and beta repertoires from monozygotic twins, unrelated adults of various ages and cord blood were deep-sequenced to test whether fetal clonotypes persist. Replicate twin experiments were performed at different times using different library preparation protocols to rule out contamination. The paper as a whole reports these results and caveats: Zero-insertion analyses could be partly confounded by invariant T cells such as MAIT and iNKT, although diverse VJ usage argued against such confounding for most clonotypes. Compared with coincidental sharing between unrelated individuals, out-of-frame TCR alpha sequences shared between twins had an excess of sequences with low generation probability. Excess twin sharing in beta out-of-frame sequences was weaker because fewer shared sequences lowered the signal-to-noise ratio. Conclusions relied on cross-sectional statistical analysis, since the same donors could not be followed over many years. Fewer insertions were carried by abundant cord blood beta clonotypes, a similar but weaker trend appeared in young adult naive repertoires, and no such trend appeared in memory repertoires. In monozygotic twins, recombination models systematically underestimated out-of-frame TCR alpha sharing, but the models matched the sharing seen between unrelated individuals.

Every donor in the study was a healthy Caucasian. The twin cohort comprised three pairs of female monozygotic twins, all aged roughly 18 to 29 years. Positive isolation kits from Invitrogen were used to isolate the CD4+ and CD8+ T cell populations. The sample holds a few counts of this clonotype. No cognate antigen has been identified for it. The sample holds no much larger clone one base away, and base qualities are not on file. Library method: 5' RACE. The instrument given in TCRdb is Illumina HiSeq 2000. Template switching introduced a universal primer binding site; the final cDNA contained a unique molecular identifier, enabling accurate counting of TCR cDNA molecules. Specific primers in the conserved constant-segment region were used to synthesize first-strand cDNA for the TCR alpha and beta chains. To control for contamination, every cDNA library carried two barcodes: a SMART-Mk sample barcode plus Illumina barcodes. TruSeq adapter sequences and Illumina sample barcodes were added in two successive PCR steps. TCR alpha and beta cDNA libraries were sequenced on the Illumina HiSeq platform with custom primers. The published analysis was carried out like this. Unique molecular identifiers were extracted from raw reads with MiGEC, and CDR3 positions were determined with MiXCR. Recombination models were inferred per individual with the repgenHMM and IGoR tools using an EM algorithm. Shared clonotypes were analyzed with the tcR package in R, and sharing was normalized by the product of cloneset sizes. Out-of-frame nonproductive sequences were analyzed to study raw recombination free of thymic and clonal selection effects. Clones were called with MiXCR by TCRdb after fastp trimmed the public reads at Q25, and only in-frame beta chains were retained. Each entry is one CDR3 protein sequence, shown with its most common DNA and genes. TCRdb's processing, not the authors', yielded these V and J calls. Here the sample has a few hundred thousand distinct CDR3 sequences; around 15% occur a single time. Approximately 0.98% of the sample rests with the top ten.

The sample was also reused in another study, on yellow fever vaccine responses in identical twins. The second paper further reports: The authors reported that the T cell response to vaccination in identical twins appeared partly convergent and partly personalized. The study precisely tracked vaccine-responding T cell clones in identical twins.

This TCR came from a woman in her late teens or twenties in good health. Material for sequencing was CD4+ T cells sorted from blood.

Read as DNA, the sequence is TGTGCCAGCCTGCAGACTAGCGGGAGTCCCTACGAGCAGTACTTC. It translates to CASLQTSGSPYEQYF. The V and J segments used are TRBV6-2 or TRBV6-3 and TRBJ2-7; 12 central bases correspond to TRBD2. Trimming removed 8 bases from V and 2 bases from J; the gene matches leave 7 bases unexplained. The germline V gene yields MNHEY for CDR1 and SVGEGT for CDR2. Counted from cysteine to phenylalanine, this CDR3 has 15 amino acids. Just the 45-base CDR3 DNA is kept, in frame starting at base 1.